This is a list of T cell receptor beta chains from one sample in a study of radiation and T cells in renal cell carcinoma. Measured with immunoSEQ multiplex PCR; TCRdb has only the in-frame clones, and not every one. The top ten hold around 6% of the sample, which has around 130,000 clones, 88% seen once. The material was blood, obtained from a patient whose treatment included radiotherapy and nephrectomy. The receptors here all came from a woman aged 70-85 years with renal cell carcinoma. Both conserved end residues are part of each CDR3. D genes are given only for firm matches. Size values are once, few and many counts, or a class for expanded clones, and some rows have none.

v_gene,j_gene,abundance,d_gene,CDR3nt,CDR3aa
TRBV9,TRBJ2-3,once,.,TGTGCCAGCAGCGTAGCTACAACGGGGAATACGCAGTATTTT,CASSVATTGNTQYF
TRBV19,TRBJ2-2,.,.,TGTGCCAGTAGTAGGTCGGGAAACACCGGGGAGCTGTTTTTT,CASSRSGNTGELFF
TRBV20-1,TRBJ1-1,once,.,TGCAGTCTCGCGGCTGAAGCTTTCTTT,CSLAAEAFF
TRBV5-6,TRBJ2-1,.,.,TGTGCCAGCAGCACGGGGTACAATGAGCAGTTCTTC,CASSTGYNEQFF
TRBV19,TRBJ2-1,.,.,TGTGCCAGTAGGAACAAGGGGGAGGTCAATGAGCAGTTCTTC,CASRNKGEVNEQFF
TRBV9,TRBJ2-3,.,TRBD2,TGTGCCAGCAGCGGGGCAGCGGGGGGTACCACAGATACGCAGTATTTT,CASSGAAGGTTDTQYF
TRBV5-1,TRBJ2-2,.,.,TGCGCCAGCAGGCAGGCAAATACCCGCTCCGGGGAGCTGTTTTTT,CASRQANTRSGELFF
TRBV6-1,TRBJ2-7,once,TRBD2,TGTGCCAGCAATAGCGGGGGGAACTCCTACGAGCAGTACTTC,CASNSGGNSYEQYF
TRBV6-5,TRBJ1-3,.,.,TGTGCCAGCAGCAAGGCAGGAAACACCATATATTTT,CASSKAGNTIYF
TRBV28,TRBJ2-1,.,TRBD2,TGTGCCAGCAGATCGCTGGGGCGGGGGGGCCGAGGTGAGCAGTTCTTC,CASRSLGRGGRGEQFF
TRBV5-1,TRBJ2-7,.,TRBD1,TGCGCCAGCAGCCCGGACAGGGCCTACGAGCAGTACTTC,CASSPDRAYEQYF
TRBV7-2,TRBJ2-2,.,.,TGTGCCAGCAGCCCTCGGGTCCAGATCGGGGAGCTGTTTTTT,CASSPRVQIGELFF
TRBV4-2,TRBJ1-4,.,.,TGTGCCAGCAGCCCATCTGCCCTGGGGGCTACCAATGAAAAACTGTTTTTT,CASSPSALGATNEKLFF
TRBV27,TRBJ2-7,once,.,TGTGCCAGCAGTTCCCCGACACGGAAAGGGGGCGAGCAGTACTTC,CASSSPTRKGGEQYF
TRBV11-3,TRBJ2-1,.,TRBD2,TGTGCCAGCAGCCATCCTAGCGGCAATGAGCAGTTCTTC,CASSHPSGNEQFF
TRBV6-1,TRBJ1-2,once,TRBD1,TGTGCCAGCAGGCGGGACAGAGACTATGGCTACACCTTC,CASRRDRDYGYTF
TRBV5-6,TRBJ2-7,.,TRBD1,TGTGCCAGCAGCTTGGAGATCGGACAGGGATACGAGCAGTACTTC,CASSLEIGQGYEQYF
TRBV7-9,TRBJ1-4,.,.,TGTGCCAGCAGCTTAGTCGACCTGGGAAAACTGTTTTTT,CASSLVDLGKLFF
TRBV29-1,TRBJ2-7,.,.,TGCAGCGTTGAAGGGGAGGGGGGGTACGAGCAGTACTTC,CSVEGEGGYEQYF
TRBV5-6,TRBJ2-7,.,TRBD2,TGTGCCAGCAGCTTGATTAGCGGGGGGGCCGAGGAGCAGTACTTC,CASSLISGGAEEQYF
TRBV19,TRBJ1-2,.,.,TGTGCCAGTAGTATGGCGCGACCTACTAACTATGGCTACACCTTC,CASSMARPTNYGYTF
TRBV6-1,TRBJ1-5,.,.,TGTGCCAGCAGTGGCTCCGGGAGGGTAGGTTCTCAGCCCCAGCATTTT,CASSGSGRVGSQPQHF
TRBV27,TRBJ1-3,.,TRBD1,TGTGCCAGCAGTACCCGACAGGGTCCTAGCTCTGGAAACACCATATATTTT,CASSTRQGPSSGNTIYF
TRBV6-5,TRBJ1-2,few,.,TGTGCCAGCAGTGCCGTGGCTCGGAGATATGGCTACACCTTC,CASSAVARRYGYTF
TRBV10-3,TRBJ2-5,.,.,TGTGCCATCAGTGAATCTTCGGGGGGCGCGAGGGAGACCCAGTACTTC,CAISESSGGARETQYF
TRBV29-1,TRBJ2-7,.,.,TGCAGCGTTACCAGGGGCGCCTACGAGCAGTACTTC,CSVTRGAYEQYF
TRBV30,TRBJ1-4,.,TRBD1,TGTGCCTGGAGTGCTCTTCGGACAGGGATGAAACTGTTTTTT,CAWSALRTGMKLFF
TRBV6-1,TRBJ2-2,.,.,TGTGCCAGCACCTTCGGCACCGGGGAGCTGTTTTTT,CASTFGTGELFF
TRBV6-6,TRBJ1-1,.,TRBD1,TGTGCCAGCAGTGGCGGGACAGGGAGGAACACTGAAGCTTTCTTT,CASSGGTGRNTEAFF
TRBV19,TRBJ1-4,.,TRBD1,TGTGCCAGTAGGGGACAGTCAGGGGAAAAACTGTTTTTT,CASRGQSGEKLFF
TRBV5-1,TRBJ2-1,.,TRBD1,TGCGCCAGCAGCACCATAGGGACAGGGATAAACAATGAGCAGTTCTTC,CASSTIGTGINNEQFF
TRBV28,TRBJ1-3,once,.,TGTGCCAGCAGTTTATTAGTACAGGAGGCGGGAAACACCATATATTTT,CASSLLVQEAGNTIYF
TRBV10-2,TRBJ2-1,once,TRBD2,TGCGCCAGCGGGGGGACTAGCGGAGCGGTCTTTGAGCAGTTCTTC,CASGGTSGAVFEQFF
TRBV30,TRBJ2-1,once,.,TGTGCCCGGGCCACGGGAAGCTCCTACAATGAGCAGTTCTTC,CARATGSSYNEQFF
TRBV4-3,TRBJ2-1,.,TRBD2,TGCGCCAGCAGCCAAGCTAGCGGGGGGGCCTTCAATGAGCAGTTCTTC,CASSQASGGAFNEQFF
TRBV13,TRBJ2-7,.,.,TGTGCCAGCAGCCAGAATGGGAAGAGCGAGCAGTACTTC,CASSQNGKSEQYF
TRBV6-6,TRBJ2-3,.,.,TGTGCCAGCAGTCCGGACTTCCGCACAGATACGCAGTATTTT,CASSPDFRTDTQYF
TRBV6-5,TRBJ1-1,once,.,TGTGCCAGCAGCCGGAACACTGAAGCTTTCTTT,CASSRNTEAFF
TRBV5-1,TRBJ1-5,.,.,TGCGCCAGCAGCTTCGCAGGGTTGAATCAGCCCCAGCATTTT,CASSFAGLNQPQHF
TRBV30,TRBJ2-5,.,.,TGTGCCTGGAGTGTAAGAACTGGGGAGACCCAGTACTTC,CAWSVRTGETQYF
TRBV7-9,TRBJ2-3,.,TRBD2,TGTGCCAGCAGCCTTCAAGCGGGGGTAACAGATACGCAGTATTTT,CASSLQAGVTDTQYF
TRBV5-6,TRBJ2-7,.,.,TGTGCCAGCAGCTCCGGCGGGACCTACGAGCAGTACTTC,CASSSGGTYEQYF
TRBV4-1,TRBJ1-4,once,TRBD1,TGCGCCAGCAGCCAGTTACAGACAGGGCGAGGTGAAAAACTGTTTTTT,CASSQLQTGRGEKLFF
TRBV5-1,TRBJ1-2,.,TRBD1,TGCGCCAGCAGCCCGGGACAGGGGGACTATGGCTACACCTTC,CASSPGQGDYGYTF
TRBV7-2,TRBJ2-1,.,.,TGTGCCAGCAGACCCACCGTGAGTTACAATGAGCAGTTCTTC,CASRPTVSYNEQFF
TRBV13,TRBJ2-7,.,.,TGTGCCAGCAGCTTCATGAGGTCTACTCCCTACGAGCAGTACTTC,CASSFMRSTPYEQYF
TRBV5-1,TRBJ2-3,.,.,TGCGCCAGCAGCCGCGTTAGTAGCACAGATACGCAGTATTTT,CASSRVSSTDTQYF
TRBV4-3,TRBJ2-1,few,.,TGCGCCAGCAGCCCGGAGGGGGCGTACAATGAGCAGTTCTTC,CASSPEGAYNEQFF
TRBV28,TRBJ2-5,.,TRBD1,TGTGCCTCCCCCACAGGGGGCGGTCGTCAAGAGACCCAGTACTTC,CASPTGGGRQETQYF
TRBV5-4,TRBJ2-5,.,TRBD1,TGTGCCAGCAGCTTGGCGGGACAGGGTGGAGAGACCCAGTACTTC,CASSLAGQGGETQYF
TRBV7-8,TRBJ2-1,.,TRBD2,TGTGCCAGCAGCTTGCAGCGGGGGTTTTACAATGAGCAGTTCTTC,CASSLQRGFYNEQFF